Shown below are 3 T cell receptor beta chains from a single sample sequenced in a study of blood T cell repertoires in COVID-19. The repertoire was sequenced with immunoSEQ multiplex PCR; TCRdb's copy has only in-frame clones and lacks some. The sample has about 71,000 clones, around 84% seen once. Sequencing was done on a sample of peripheral blood. These receptor sequences come from a man aged 50 or older with active COVID-19.

The genes are TRBV5-6 and TRBJ1-5; 9 bases are a match to TRBD1. The CDR3 extends over 17 amino acids. Germline assignment: CDR1 SGHDT and CDR2 YYEEEE. V shed 4 bases and J 1 base; nucleotides not matched to a gene: 9. CDR3 sequence reads: CASSRRSGTGSNQPQHF. CDR3 DNA: TGTGCCAGCAGCCGCCGATCCGGGACAGGGAGCAATCAGCCCCAGCATTTT.

The chain couples TRBV19 to TRBJ2-1; TRBD2 matches at 8 bases. Germline assignment: CDR1 LNHDA and CDR2 SQIVND (reference sequence). The trim removed 5 bases at V and 8 bases at J, leaving 8 bases unmatched. The CDR3 is 14 amino acids. The CDR3: CASSRRGVIDEQFF. The CDR3 DNA reads as TGTGCCAGTAGTCGGCGGGGGGTTATCGATGAGCAGTTCTTC.

The genes are TRBV11-3 and TRBJ1-3; unclear D gene. The CDR3 covers 14 residues. The V end lost 1 base, the J end lost 2 bases, and 6 bases lay between the germline ends. Looked up from germline, CDR1 is SGHNT and CDR2 is YENEEA. CDR3 residues: CASSLVRAGNTIYF. In nucleotides, the CDR3 is TGTGCCAGCAGCTTAGTTCGGGCTGGAAACACCATATATTTT.